This TCR beta chain was captured in a study of shared clonotypes between healthy human individuals. In the study overall: The people who gave samples were two women and three men aged 18 to 49. Per donor, three plates held CD4 naive cells, three held CD4 memory, two held CD8 naive and one held CD8 memory.

Sequencing was performed with immunoSEQ multiplex PCR; in TCRdb, only in-frame clones are kept and a portion is missing. The sample carries about 960,000 clones, about three quarters recorded once. CDR1 is MDHEN and CDR2 is SYDVKM in the germline V gene. This CDR3 has 11 residues. With 8 bases removed from V and 12 bases from J, the gap between germline ends came to 16 bases. This TCR came from a man between 18 and 35 years old in good health. The gene calls are TRBV28 and TRBJ1-1; D possibly corresponds to TRBD1 (6 bases). Sequenced material: memory CD4+ T cells sorted from blood. Subset here: CD45RA-negative fraction. CDR3 residues: CASGKRGGTFF. CDR3 sequence (DNA): TGTGCCAGCGGGAAGAGGGGGGGGACTTTCTTT.